The clone carrying this TCR beta chain has more than one count but fewer than ten. Its antigen is not identified. CDR1 is LGHDT and CDR2 is YNNKEL in the germline V gene (reference sequence). Between the trimmed V and J ends, which lost 4 bases and 7 bases, there was a span of 14 bases. The CDR3 consists of 15 residues. Via MiXCR, TCRdb re-called the RT-PCR reads, giving one row per CDR3 protein. This table has around 530,000 distinct CDR3 sequences, 15% to 20% appearing once. These data belong to a study of response to subunit inactivated influenza vaccine. Study outcomes and limitations: Authors suggested each seasonal flu vaccination may recruit only limited numbers of new T cells.

This clonotype was sampled from a man aged 50 to 69 who received an inactivated influenza vaccine. The gene calls are TRBV3-1 and TRBJ1-6, with a tentative D call TRBD1 (5 bases). Source: CD4+ T cells sorted from PBMCs, taken less than 30 months after vaccination. The CDR3 reads CASSRTGVHNSPLHF. CDR3 DNA: TGTGCCAGCAGCCGTACGGGGGTGCACAATTCACCCCTCCACTTT.